This T cell receptor (beta chain) was sequenced for a study of radiotherapy plus CTLA-4 blockade in lung cancer. For the study at large: Among patients, approximately 17% showed objective responses, and approximately 30% had disease control.

Whole-study findings and limits: Expansion in blood of tumor-derived TCR clones was seen after radiotherapy plus ipilimumab. It was early blood T cell clone dynamics, with interferon-beta, that reportedly best predicted response.

This CDR3 has 14 residues. V lost 4 bases and J 8 bases, leaving 17 bases between the germline ends. Germline lookup yields CDR1 MDHEN and CDR2 SYDVKM. Sequencing used immunoSEQ multiplex PCR; TCRdb keeps in-frame clones, though not all of them. The sample records tens of thousands of clones, roughly 59% being singletons. This clone is categorized as medium-sized (0.01 to 0.1%). What it recognizes is unknown. Sequencing used peripheral blood, obtained from a patient treated with radiotherapy plus ipilimumab. V is TRBV28 and J is TRBJ1-1; D is perhaps TRBD1 (6 bases). The sequence came from a human donor with non-small cell lung cancer who had a partial response to radiotherapy plus ipilimumab. Here the CDR3 DNA reads TGTGCCAGCAGTTCCCAAGGGGGGGCACCCGAAGCTTTCTTT. Residues: CASSSQGGAPEAFF.